One and the same sample provided the 25 T cell receptor beta chains below, sequenced in a study of shared clonotypes between healthy human individuals. Profiled with immunoSEQ multiplex PCR; TCRdb holds only in-frame clones, not every one. The sample has 2.3 million or so clones, just over 90% seen once. The specimen was naive CD4+ T cells from PBMCs. Described subset: CD45RA+ positively selected. These receptors were obtained from a man aged 18 to 35 in good health. Some clones in this sample may be carry-over from other donors' samples.

J is TRBJ1-3 and V is TRBV2; D ambiguous. Trimming pared 9 bases from V and 0 bases from J, leaving 9 bases between. CDR3 length: 13 amino acids. The germline V gene has CDR1 SNHLY and CDR2 FYNNEI. The CDR3 DNA sequence: TGTGCCAGTTCTACTCCCTCTGGAAACACCATATATTTT. This encodes CASSTPSGNTIYF.

V usage is TRBV5-1 and J usage is TRBJ2-7; possibly TRBD1 for D (6 bases). The V end lost 2 bases, the J end lost 4 bases, and 19 bases lay between the germline ends. Germline CDR1 and CDR2: SGHRS and YFSETQ. This CDR3 region has 16 residues. CDR3 region: CASSLASGDNWYEQYF. The CDR3, as DNA: TGCGCCAGCAGCTTAGCCTCAGGGGACAATTGGTACGAGCAGTACTTC.

The chain recombines TRBV12-5 with TRBJ2-5, with D possibly TRBD2 on 7 matching bases. Germline values: CDR1 LGHNT, CDR2 FRNRAP. The CDR3 loop spans 13 amino acids. V was shortened by 2 bases and J by 7 bases, with 11 bases between the two germline ends. The CDR3 DNA sequence: TGTGCTAGTGGTTTGATAGGGGGGGTGACCCAGTACTTC. It encodes CASGLIGGVTQYF.

This chain connects TRBV18 to TRBJ1-3; TRBD1 matches 7 bases. Per germline, CDR1 KGHSH and CDR2 LQKENI. The CDR3 extends over 17 amino acids. Trimming at V came to 4 bases and at J to 1 base, leaving 10 bases not matched to a gene. CDR3: CASSRTPGTDSGNTIYF. The CDR3 nucleotides are TGTGCCAGCTCACGGACTCCCGGGACAGATTCTGGAAACACCATATATTTT.

This chain connects TRBV7-2 to TRBJ1-2; 7 bases align to TRBD1. The CDR3 runs to 14 residues. Germline V gene lookup returns CDR1 SGHTA and CDR2 FQGNSA. J gave up 5 bases and V 3 bases, and 6 bases lay outside the gene matches. For the CDR3, the DNA is TGTGCCAGCAGCTTCCTTGGACAGGTATATGGCTACACCTTC. Its translation: CASSFLGQVYGYTF. Variable domain in full (rest from reference TRBV7-2 and TRBJ1-2): GAGVSQSPSNKVTEKGKDVELRCDPISGHTALYWYRQSLGQGLEFLIYFQGNSAPDKSGLPSDRFSAERTGGSVSTLTIQRTQQEDSAVYLCASSFLGQVYGYTFGSGTRLTVV.

The V call is TRBV5-1, the J call TRBJ2-7; either TRBD1 or TRBD2 may fit D (5 bases each). Germline CDR1 SGHRS, CDR2 YFSETQ. The germline V and J ends were trimmed by 5 bases and 0 bases, with 15 bases remaining between them. The CDR3 loop spans 15 amino acids. In nucleotides, the CDR3 is TGCGCCAGCAGAGCCGGGACGGGGACCTCCTACGAGCAGTACTTC. Translated: CASRAGTGTSYEQYF. Looking up the rest from reference TRBV5-1 and TRBJ2-7 gives the full variable domain: KAGVTQTPRYLIKTRGQQVTLSCSPISGHRSVSWYQQTPGQGLQFLFEYFSETQRNKGNFPGRFSGRQFSNSRSEMNVSTLELGDSALYLCASRAGTGTSYEQYFGPGTRLTVT.

The chain couples TRBV11-2 to TRBJ2-3; D call uncertain. Looked up from germline, CDR1 is SGHAT and CDR2 is FQNNGV. This CDR3 has 12 amino acids. V was clipped by 3 bases and J by 5 bases, with 6 bases between them. This chain's CDR3 is CASSFVLDTQYF. DNA for the CDR3: TGTGCCAGCAGCTTCGTCCTAGATACGCAGTATTTT.

This chain links TRBV18 with TRBJ2-3; 13 positions match TRBD2. The V and J ends lost 0 bases and 3 bases, in that order; junction bases with no gene match: 6. The CDR3 runs 18 residues. The V gene's germline CDR1 is KGHSH and CDR2 LQKENI. Here the CDR3 reads CASSPPYGLAGATDTQYF. The CDR3 DNA sequence: TGTGCCAGCTCACCACCTTATGGACTAGCGGGAGCTACAGATACGCAGTATTTT.

Comments on this clone: Within the sample, other DNA sequences also encode this same CDR3. The chain links TRBV28 to TRBJ1-5, with D possibly being TRBD1 (5 bases). This CDR3 is 15 amino acids long. Trimming pared 6 bases from V and 8 bases from J, leaving 20 bases between. Germline assignment: CDR1 MDHEN and CDR2 SYDVKM. The CDR3 nucleotides are TGTGCCAGCAGCTCAGCAGGGTCCCCGGTTGAGCCCCAGCATTTT. Protein sequence: CASSSAGSPVEPQHF. Complete variable domain (other parts from reference TRBV28 and TRBJ1-5): DVKVTQSSRYLVKRTGEKVFLECVQDMDHENMFWYRQDPGLGLRLIYFSYDVKMKEKGDIPEGYSVSREKKERFSLILESASTNQTSMYLCASSSAGSPVEPQHFGDGTRLSIL.

The chain employs TRBV6-5 and TRBJ2-7; 7 bases line up with TRBD1. The CDR3 is 15 residues long. Losses at the gene ends were 6 bases for V and 3 bases for J; bases not matched to a gene: 11. The germline gives CDR1 MNHEY, CDR2 SVGAGI. CDR3 sequence: CASSYTRQGGYEQYF. In DNA form, the CDR3 reads TGTGCCAGCAGCTATACCAGACAGGGTGGCTACGAGCAGTACTTC.

V is TRBV7-2 and J is TRBJ2-7; tentatively, D is TRBD2 (7 bases). The germline V gene encodes CDR1 SGHTA and CDR2 FQGNSA. V was cut by 5 bases and J by 0 bases, with 17 bases left in between. This CDR3 region has 16 residues. The CDR3 sequence is CASSPRGGAISYEQYF. The CDR3 DNA is TGTGCCAGCAGCCCCCGAGGGGGGGCAATCTCCTACGAGCAGTACTTC.

V usage is TRBV14 and J usage is TRBJ2-7, with D unresolved. Germline CDR1 and CDR2: SGHDN and FVKESK. The CDR3 is 15 residues long. The V and J ends lost 4 bases and 0 bases respectively, with 13 bases between them. The CDR3 coding sequence is TGTGCCAGCAGCCTTCGCTCAGGATTCTCCTACGAGCAGTACTTC. This codes for CASSLRSGFSYEQYF.

This chain connects TRBV29-1 to TRBJ2-5; D uncertain. The germline V and J ends were trimmed by 4 bases and 4 bases, with 13 bases remaining between them. CDR1 is SQVTM, CDR2 ANQGSEA, per germline. This CDR3 spans 13 amino acids. CDR3 residues: CSVAVSSRETQYF. DNA for the CDR3: TGCAGCGTTGCTGTCTCTTCGAGAGAGACCCAGTACTTC.

The chain couples TRBV15 to TRBJ1-4; no definite D call. In germline, CDR1 is LNHNV, CDR2 YYDKDF (reference sequence). The CDR3 extends over 16 amino acids. V was cut by 0 bases and J by 9 bases, with 17 bases left in between. CDR3 DNA: TGTGCCACCAGCAGAGATAACACAGCAGCGAGGAAAAAACTGTTTTTT. This gives the protein CATSRDNTAARKKLFF.

V gene TRBV7-2 combines with J gene TRBJ2-7, with a possible D match to TRBD2 (5 bases). Trimming left V 1 base short and J 2 bases short, with 12 bases between. Germline CDR1 and CDR2: SGHTA and FQGNSA. This CDR3 is 15 amino acids long. The chain's CDR3 is CASSLVAGAAYEQYF. CDR3 bases: TGTGCCAGCAGCTTAGTGGCCGGAGCGGCCTACGAGCAGTACTTC.

A note on this clone: Additional DNA sequences in this sample encode the identical CDR3. The V gene is TRBV7-3, the J gene TRBJ2-5; a weak D match, TRBD2 (7 bases). The germline V and J ends were trimmed by 5 bases and 1 base, with 8 bases remaining between them. Per germline, CDR1 SGHTA and CDR2 FQGTGA. The CDR3 loop spans 13 amino acids. CDR3 sequence: CASSAGAQETQYF. The CDR3 DNA reads as TGTGCCAGCAGCGCGGGGGCCCAAGAGACCCAGTACTTC.

The V gene is TRBV6-5, the J gene TRBJ1-3; D call uncertain. V lost 6 bases and J lost 3, with 12 bases in between. Germline V gene data show CDR1 as MNHEY and CDR2 as SVGAGI. CDR3 length: 14 amino acids. The CDR3 DNA reads as TGTGCCAGCAGCCCCTACCTAGGTGGAAACACCATATATTTT. It specifies CASSPYLGGNTIYF.

The rearrangement joins TRBV30 to TRBJ2-3; D is perhaps TRBD2 (5 bases). The CDR3 runs 15 residues. Germline V lookup: CDR1 GTSNPN, CDR2 SVGIG (reference sequence). V shed 2 bases and J shed 4 bases, with 16 bases lying between them. The CDR3 region is CAWSRRLGAPDTQYF. The CDR3 DNA reads TGTGCCTGGAGTCGCCGACTGGGAGCCCCAGATACGCAGTATTTT.

The chain carries TRBV27 and TRBJ2-5, with D perhaps matching TRBD2 (5 bases). CDR3 length: 14 amino acids. Germline CDR1 MNHEY, CDR2 SMNVEV (reference sequence). Deletions cut 2 bases from V and 2 bases from J, with 9 bases between. As DNA, the CDR3 is TGTGCCAGCAGTTTAATGAGCGGTCAAGAGACCCAGTACTTC. It codes for CASSLMSGQETQYF.

The chain recombines TRBV5-1 with TRBJ1-1; 8 bases map to TRBD1. V lost 3 bases, J lost 6 bases, and 7 bases stayed unmatched. The CDR3 has 14 residues. CDR1 is SGHRS, CDR2 YFSETQ, per germline. CDR3 residues: CASSSTRGPAEAFF. CDR3 bases: TGCGCCAGCAGCTCGACCAGGGGGCCGGCTGAAGCTTTCTTT.

The rearrangement joins TRBV5-1 to TRBJ2-5, with TRBD2 identical over 10 bases. Trimming cost V 2 bases and J 2 bases; bases outside gene matches: 6. The CDR3 has 16 residues. Germline loops: CDR1 SGHRS, CDR2 YFSETQ. CDR3: CASSFFLAGGQETQYF. The CDR3 DNA reads as TGCGCCAGCAGCTTCTTTTTAGCGGGGGGACAAGAGACCCAGTACTTC. The full variable domain, in which reference TRBV5-1 and TRBJ2-5 provide the parts outside the CDR3, is KAGVTQTPRYLIKTRGQQVTLSCSPISGHRSVSWYQQTPGQGLQFLFEYFSETQRNKGNFPGRFSGRQFSNSRSEMNVSTLELGDSALYLCASSFFLAGGQETQYFGPGTRLLVL.

The chain carries TRBV7-2 and TRBJ1-4; D may be TRBD1 (6 bases). With 6 bases removed from V and 7 bases from J, the gap between germline ends came to 18 bases. Germline V gene sequence: CDR1 SGHTA, CDR2 FQGNSA. This CDR3 spans 15 amino acids. CDR3 nucleotide sequence: TGTGCCAGCAGTGTTAGGGGGGGCGGCGTTGAAAAACTGTTTTTT. This gives the protein CASSVRGGGVEKLFF.

This clone was counted once. The DNA of the CDR3 is TGTGCCGGACATAGGGTCTCTTCACCCCTCCACTTT. This codes for CAGHRVSSPLHF. The rearrangement links TRBV30 to TRBJ1-6, with D possibly being TRBD1 (5 bases). This CDR3 is built from 12 residues. Germline lookup yields CDR1 GTSNPN and CDR2 SVGIG (reference sequence). Trimming removed 8 bases from V and 9 bases from J, with 14 bases in between.

V and J are TRBV29-1 and TRBJ2-7, with 8 bases that match TRBD2. V was clipped by 0 bases and J by 5 bases; unmatched bases: 0. CDR3 length: 12 amino acids. Germline assignment: CDR1 SQVTM and CDR2 ANQGSEA. The CDR3 loop is CSVEELADEQYF. The CDR3 DNA reads TGCAGCGTTGAAGAACTAGCGGACGAGCAGTACTTC.

The chain links TRBV2 to TRBJ1-2, with D perhaps TRBD1 (6 bases). V was clipped by 7 bases and J by 4 bases, with 13 bases between them. The CDR3 loop spans 13 amino acids. Germline V CDR1 and CDR2: SNHLY, FYNNEI. CDR3 sequence: CASTKGEFYGYTF. The CDR3 coding sequence is TGTGCCAGCACTAAGGGGGAGTTCTATGGCTACACCTTC.